The 28 T cell receptor beta chains reported below all come from one sample, sequenced in a study of blood T cell repertoires in COVID-19 (TCRdb year 2020). Library preparation employed the immunoSEQ multiplex PCR assay. Drawn from immuneACCESS, this table holds only the in-frame rearrangements with V and J called that TCRdb kept. Clones are partly lost; checked studies trace under half to an unresolved V gene and leave the rest unexplained. In this sample the table shows 200,000 to 250,000 clones, about four fifths of which occur a single time. The ten largest clones represent roughly 4% of the sample. Sequencing used peripheral blood. The receptors come from a man in his fifties with acute or convalescent COVID-19.

This chain joins TRBV28 and TRBJ2-3; D is undetermined. Germline values: CDR1 MDHEN, CDR2 SYDVKM. This CDR3 contains 13 residues. V gave up 2 bases and J gave up 5 bases, with 8 bases separating them. CDR3 bases: TGTGCCAGCAGTTTAGAGGTTGTAGATACGCAGTATTTT. The encoded protein is CASSLEVVDTQYF. Using reference TRBV28 and TRBJ2-3 for the parts outside the CDR3, the full variable domain is DVKVTQSSRYLVKRTGEKVFLECVQDMDHENMFWYRQDPGLGLRLIYFSYDVKMKEKGDIPEGYSVSREKKERFSLILESASTNQTSMYLCASSLEVVDTQYFGPGTRLTVL.

The chain recombines TRBV3-1 (or the pseudogene TRBV3-2) with TRBJ2-7; 11 bases map to TRBD2. There are 16 residues in the CDR3. The V and J ends lost 0 bases and 5 bases, in that order; junction bases with no gene match: 6. The germline V gene encodes CDR1 LGHDT and CDR2 YNNKEL (reference sequence). The CDR3 DNA reads as TGTGCCAGCAGCCAAGAAATTAGCGGGAGGGCCCACGAGCAGTACTTC. It codes for CASSQEISGRAHEQYF.

The chain couples TRBV10-3 to TRBJ2-1, with 7 bases that match TRBD2. Unmatched junction bases numbered 14, after V lost 3 bases and J lost 9 bases. CDR3 length: 16 residues. Germline CDR1 is ENHRY and CDR2 is SYGVKD. The chain's CDR3 is CAISESGRAGGGEQFF. The DNA for the CDR3 is TGTGCCATCAGTGAAAGTGGGAGGGCCGGTGGTGGTGAGCAGTTCTTC.

This clone was seen a single time. This chain joins TRBV25-1 and TRBJ2-6; tentatively, D is TRBD2 (5 bases). CDR1 MGHDK and CDR2 SYGVNS come from the germline V gene. The V gene lost 2 bases and the J gene lost 4 bases, with 9 bases spanning the gap. This CDR3 spans 15 amino acids. This chain's CDR3 is CASSETRAGANVLTF. The CDR3, as DNA: TGTGCCAGCAGTGAAACGAGGGCAGGGGCCAACGTCCTGACTTTC.

The chain recombines TRBV30 with TRBJ2-7; 8 bases are shared with TRBD2. The CDR3 extends over 14 amino acids. V lost 3 bases to trimming and J lost 2 bases; unmatched junction nucleotides: 6. CDR1 and CDR2 from the germline V gene are GTSNPN and SVGIG (reference sequence). The CDR3 protein is CAWRSGGPTYEQYF. CDR3 DNA: TGTGCCTGGAGAAGCGGGGGACCGACCTACGAGCAGTACTTC.

V gene TRBV7-3 combines with J gene TRBJ2-3, with 9 bases fitting TRBD1. J lost 0 bases, V lost 4 bases, and 11 bases had no gene match. This CDR3 is built from 18 residues. In germline, CDR1 is SGHTA, CDR2 FQGTGA. As DNA, the CDR3 is TGTGCCAGCAGCTCGGGACAGGGTGGAGACCCGAGCACAGATACGCAGTATTTT. This sequence encodes CASSSGQGGDPSTDTQYF. The whole variable domain, remainder taken from reference TRBV7-3 and TRBJ2-3, is GAGVSQTPSNKVTEKGKYVELRCDPISGHTALYWYRQSLGQGPEFLIYFQGTGAADDSGLPNDRFFAVRPEGSVSTLKIQRTERGDSAVYLCASSSGQGGDPSTDTQYFGPGTRLTVL.

The chain employs TRBV2 and TRBJ1-5; 8 positions agree with TRBD1. The CDR3 runs to 16 residues. The trim removed 6 bases at V and 5 bases at J, leaving 12 bases unmatched. The germline V gene has CDR1 SNHLY and CDR2 FYNNEI. Written as DNA, the CDR3 is TGTGCCAGCAGACTTGGACGGACAGGGAGGGATCAGCCCCAGCATTTT. This translates into CASRLGRTGRDQPQHF.

This chain links TRBV5-4 with TRBJ2-3, with 8 bases that match TRBD2. V was pared by 4 bases and J by 1 base, with 8 bases of the junction left unmatched. Per germline, CDR1 SGHNT and CDR2 YYREEE (reference sequence). The CDR3 has 16 residues. The CDR3 region is CASSLKAGRGTDTQYF. In DNA form, the CDR3 reads TGTGCCAGCAGCCTCAAAGCCGGGAGGGGCACAGATACGCAGTATTTT.

This chain links TRBV11-3 with TRBJ2-1; 8 bases map to TRBD2. The V gene's germline CDR1 is SGHNT and CDR2 YENEEA. The CDR3 is 18 residues long. J lost 9 bases, V lost 0 bases, and 16 bases had no gene match. CDR3 in DNA: TGTGCCAGCAGCTTAGAGGGACTAGTATTATGGGGGGGCATTGAGCAGTTCTTC. It yields the protein CASSLEGLVLWGGIEQFF.

This clone was recorded once. This chain links TRBV27 with TRBJ1-2; 10 nucleotides match TRBD1. V lost 0 bases, J lost 7 bases, and 5 bases stayed unmatched. The germline V gene encodes CDR1 MNHEY and CDR2 SMNVEV (reference sequence). This CDR3 comprises 15 residues. The DNA for the CDR3 is TGTGCCAGCAGTTTATCGACAGGGGGCAAGCGTGGCTACACCTTC. The encoded protein is CASSLSTGGKRGYTF.

V usage is TRBV18 and J usage is TRBJ1-6, with TRBD1 matching over 8 bases. V shed 5 bases and J 8 bases; nucleotides not matched to a gene: 2. CDR3 length: 13 residues. Germline V gives CDR1 KGHSH, CDR2 LQKENI. The CDR3 DNA reads as TGTGCCAGCTCATCGGACAGGGATTCACCCCTCCACTTT. Protein: CASSSDRDSPLHF.

This chain joins TRBV3-1 (or the pseudogene TRBV3-2) and TRBJ2-1, with D possibly being TRBD2 (5 bases). The CDR3 length is 12 residues. Germline V CDR1 and CDR2: LGHDT, YNNKEL (reference sequence). V was trimmed by 5 bases and J by 10 bases, leaving 12 bases between them. CDR3 nucleotide sequence: TGTGCCAGCAGCGTCCTAGCTGGGGAGCAGTTCTTC. Translating gives CASSVLAGEQFF.

V usage is TRBV11-2 and J usage is TRBJ1-4; no clear D. The CDR3 contains 12 residues. Germline CDR1 SGHAT, CDR2 FQNNGV. V lost 5 bases to trimming and J lost 8 bases, with 9 bases between them. The CDR3 DNA sequence: TGTGCCAGCAGCAAAACTTCGGAAAAACTGTTTTTT. Translated, it gives CASSKTSEKLFF.

This chain connects TRBV11-2 to TRBJ2-3, with D unclear. CDR1 and CDR2 from the germline V gene are SGHAT and FQNNGV. The CDR3 sequence is 15 residues long. Trimming cost V 3 bases and J 2 bases, with 12 bases left between them. In DNA, the CDR3 is TGTGCCAGCAGCTTCCTTCTGGCTGCCACAGATACGCAGTATTTT. It specifies CASSFLLAATDTQYF.

This clone was counted a single time. V usage is TRBV6-5 and J usage is TRBJ1-1, with 7 bases fitting TRBD1. J was trimmed by 0 bases and V by 3 bases; bases with no gene match: 4. The germline CDR1 and CDR2 sequences are MNHEY and SVGAGI. CDR3 size: 15 residues. The CDR3: CASSYQGVMNTEAFF. CDR3 nucleotides: TGTGCCAGCAGTTATCAGGGGGTAATGAACACTGAAGCTTTCTTT.

The V call is TRBV30, the J call TRBJ2-2, with D perhaps TRBD1 (6 bases). The germline CDR1 and CDR2 sequences are GTSNPN and SVGIG (reference sequence). This CDR3 spans 16 amino acids. V was trimmed by 1 base and J by 7 bases, leaving 19 bases between them. The CDR3 DNA reads as TGTGCCTGGAGTGGGGAAGGAAGGGGGTTGGTCGGGGAGCTGTTTTTT. The encoded protein is CAWSGEGRGLVGELFF.

The chain is built from TRBV7-9 and TRBJ1-1, with 9 positions matching TRBD1. This CDR3 has 19 amino acids. Germline V gene data show CDR1 as SEHNR and CDR2 as FQNEAQ (reference sequence). Trimming removed 4 bases from V and 4 bases from J; junction bases left unmatched: 19. CDR3 residues: CASSSPRGTGFSGGTEAFF. CDR3 DNA: TGTGCCAGCAGCTCACCTAGGGGGACAGGGTTCTCTGGCGGCACTGAAGCTTTCTTT.

This rearrangement joins TRBV7-9 to TRBJ2-2, with D unresolved. Trimming cost V 2 bases and J 10 bases, with 14 bases left between them. The CDR3 has 14 residues. CDR1 is SEHNR and CDR2 is FQNEAQ in the germline V gene (reference sequence). The CDR3 sequence: CASSLHGRSPELFF. The CDR3, as DNA: TGTGCCAGCAGCTTACATGGCAGATCCCCGGAGCTGTTTTTT.

This clone occurred a few times. V usage is TRBV19 and J usage is TRBJ2-7; TRBD2 matches 7 bases. Per germline, CDR1 LNHDA and CDR2 SQIVND (reference sequence). The CDR3 runs 14 residues. V was pared by 7 bases and J by 6 bases, with 12 bases of the junction left unmatched. CDR3 in amino acids: CASKSGGSGGEQYF. The CDR3 DNA follows: TGTGCCAGTAAGTCGGGCGGGAGTGGGGGCGAGCAGTACTTC.

For the CDR3, the DNA is TGTGCCAGCAGCTTAGACCCAGGGACAGGGGACGAGCAGTACTTC. Its protein product is CASSLDPGTGDEQYF. The V and J genes are TRBV7-9 and TRBJ2-7; the match to TRBD1 covers 10 bases. CDR1 is SEHNR and CDR2 is FQNEAQ in the germline V gene (reference sequence). There are 15 residues in the CDR3. The ends lost 1 base at V and 5 bases at J; junction bases unmatched: 5.

The CDR3 protein is CASSSPVQGISSYEQYF. CDR3 coding DNA: TGTGCCAGCAGTTCGCCTGTCCAGGGGATCAGCTCCTACGAGCAGTACTTC. The chain is built from TRBV28 and TRBJ2-7, with a weak D call TRBD1 (6 bases). The CDR3 consists of 17 residues. Germline lookup yields CDR1 MDHEN and CDR2 SYDVKM. Trimming shortened V by 4 bases and J by 0 bases, and 19 bases separated the two germline ends. The full variable domain, its missing parts supplied by reference TRBV28 and TRBJ2-7, is DVKVTQSSRYLVKRTGEKVFLECVQDMDHENMFWYRQDPGLGLRLIYFSYDVKMKEKGDIPEGYSVSREKKERFSLILESASTNQTSMYLCASSSPVQGISSYEQYFGPGTRLTVT.

The V and J genes are TRBV27 and TRBJ2-1, with TRBD2 identical over 11 bases. CDR1 and CDR2 from the germline V gene are MNHEY and SMNVEV (reference sequence). The J segment lost 7 bases and the V segment lost 7 bases, leaving 6 bases of the junction unmatched. The CDR3 sequence is 14 residues long. The CDR3 spells CASIGLAGGNEQFF. CDR3 nucleotide sequence: TGTGCCAGCATAGGGCTAGCGGGAGGTAATGAGCAGTTCTTC.

The chain joins TRBV25-1 to TRBJ2-3, with 8 bases matching TRBD1. The CDR3 is 15 amino acids. After removal of 5 bases from V and 2 bases from J, the junction contained 6 bases not matched to a gene. In germline, CDR1 is MGHDK, CDR2 SYGVNS. The DNA of the CDR3 is TGTGCCAGCAGTACCGGGACAGGACACACAGATACGCAGTATTTT. Protein: CASSTGTGHTDTQYF. Full variable domain (outside the CDR3, taken from reference TRBV25-1 and TRBJ2-3): EADIYQTPRYLVIGTGKKITLECSQTMGHDKMYWYQQDPGMELHLIHYSYGVNSTEKGDLSSESTVSRIRTEHFPLTLESARPSHTSQYLCASSTGTGHTDTQYFGPGTRLTVL.

CDR3 loop: CASSYRGHGNQPQHF. In DNA, the CDR3 is TGTGCCAGCAGTTACAGGGGGCATGGCAATCAGCCCCAGCATTTT. This chain links TRBV6-6 with TRBJ1-5, with TRBD1 matching 7 bases. The CDR3 is 15 amino acids. Germline assignment: CDR1 MNHNY and CDR2 SVGAGI (reference sequence). The V and J ends lost 2 bases and 2 bases, in that order; junction bases with no gene match: 3.

Here the CDR3 DNA reads TGTGCCAGCAGTTTAACGGGAGAGGAAAACTATGGCTACACCTTC. Its translation is CASSLTGEENYGYTF. The V gene is TRBV28, the J gene TRBJ1-2; no reliable D call. The CDR3 spans 15 residues. Trimming took off 2 bases at V and 2 bases at J, with 12 bases between the two ends. Per germline, CDR1 MDHEN and CDR2 SYDVKM.

V usage is TRBV10-3 and J usage is TRBJ1-1; D unclear. Trimming left V 5 bases short and J 6 bases short, with 16 bases between. The CDR3 spans 14 residues. The germline gives CDR1 ENHRY, CDR2 SYGVKD. Here the CDR3 DNA reads TGTGCCATCAGTACGGGGTTGGGGAGGTCTGAAGCTTTCTTT. It translates to CAISTGLGRSEAFF.

The chain has TRBV7-2 and TRBJ1-2, with 8 bases fitting TRBD1. V lost 3 bases to trimming and J lost 8 bases; unmatched junction nucleotides: 5. This CDR3 comprises 13 residues. Germline V CDR1 and CDR2: SGHTA, FQGNSA. The CDR3 loop is CASSLGTGGGYTF. In nucleotides, the CDR3 is TGTGCCAGCAGCTTGGGGACAGGAGGCGGCTACACCTTC.

The rearrangement links TRBV4-2 to TRBJ2-7; the match to TRBD1 covers 9 bases. Germline CDR1 is LGHNA and CDR2 is YNFKEQ. The J segment lost 3 bases and the V segment lost 1 base, leaving 4 bases of the junction unmatched. This CDR3 has 15 residues. This CDR3 is CASSQGGQGSYEQYF. The CDR3 DNA sequence: TGTGCCAGCAGCCAAGGGGGACAGGGAAGCTACGAGCAGTACTTC.